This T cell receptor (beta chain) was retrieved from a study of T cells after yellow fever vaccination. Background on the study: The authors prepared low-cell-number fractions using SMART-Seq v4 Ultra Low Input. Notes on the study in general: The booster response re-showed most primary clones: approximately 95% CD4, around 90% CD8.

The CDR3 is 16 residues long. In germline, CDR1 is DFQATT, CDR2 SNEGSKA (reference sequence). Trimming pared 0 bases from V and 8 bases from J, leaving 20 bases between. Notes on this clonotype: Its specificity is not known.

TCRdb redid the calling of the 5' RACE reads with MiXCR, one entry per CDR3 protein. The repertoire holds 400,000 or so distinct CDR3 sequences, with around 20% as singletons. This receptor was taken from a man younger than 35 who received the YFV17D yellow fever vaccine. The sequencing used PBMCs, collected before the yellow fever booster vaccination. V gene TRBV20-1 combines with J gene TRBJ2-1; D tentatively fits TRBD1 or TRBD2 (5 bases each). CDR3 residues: CSARDVATTRGDEQFF. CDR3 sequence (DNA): TGCAGTGCTAGAGATGTCGCGACAACCCGAGGGGATGAGCAGTTCTTC.